Below are 19 T cell receptor beta chains sequenced from a single sample in a study of T cell repertoires in cytomegalovirus infection. TCRdb re-called the reads with MiXCR, one entry per CDR3 protein. The data show roughly 300,000 distinct CDR3 sequences, with around a tenth seen just once and around 4.1% held by the top ten. The specimen sequenced was PBMCs. These receptors all come from a human donor in good health (CMV status not recorded). Some clones in this sample may be carry-over from other donors' samples.

The sample holds many counts of this clonotype. The genes are TRBV28 and TRBJ1-5; D may be TRBD1 (5 bases). V gave up 6 bases and J gave up 0 bases, with 12 bases separating them. The germline CDR1 and CDR2 sequences are MDHEN and SYDVKM. The CDR3 runs to 15 residues. The CDR3 nucleotides read TGTGCCAGCAGGGGACGGACCAATAGCAATCAGCCCCAGCATTTT. Its protein product is CASRGRTNSNQPQHF.

A few counts support this clonotype. The CDR3 loop reads CAWSHQTGMVGNTIYF. The CDR3 nucleotides read TGTGCCTGGAGTCATCAGACAGGGATGGTTGGAAACACCATATATTTT. The chain is built from TRBV30 and TRBJ1-3; TRBD1 matches at 7 bases. V trimming: 2 bases; J trimming: 3 bases; junction bases outside the gene matches: 10. The germline CDR1 and CDR2 sequences are GTSNPN and SVGIG (reference sequence). This CDR3 contains 16 residues. The full variable domain, its missing parts supplied by reference TRBV30 and TRBJ1-3, is SQTIHQWPATLVQPVGSPLSLECTVEGTSNPNLYWYRQAAGRGLQLLFYSVGIGQISSEVPQNLSASRPQDRQFILSSKKLLLSDSGFYLCAWSHQTGMVGNTIYFGEGSWLTVV.

The chain has TRBV12-3 or TRBV12-4 and TRBJ1-6; D unresolved. Trimming took off 6 bases at V and 10 bases at J, with 16 bases between the two ends. CDR3 size: 14 residues. CDR3 sequence reads: CASSLHRRESPLHF. DNA for the CDR3: TGTGCCAGCAGCTTACACAGACGGGAGTCACCCCTCCACTTT.

This clonotype was counted many times. The J gene is TRBJ1-1, the V gene TRBV19; D not resolved. Germline CDR1 LNHDA, CDR2 SQIVND (reference sequence). The CDR3 consists of 16 residues. V shed 3 bases and J shed 1 base, with 15 bases lying between them. The CDR3 bases are TGTGCCAGTAGTATCTCTAGCCAAAGTAGGAACACTGAAGCTTTCTTT. Its protein product is CASSISSQSRNTEAFF.

This clonotype showed up just a few times. This chain links TRBV19 with TRBJ1-4, with 7 bases matching TRBD1. Germline lookup yields CDR1 LNHDA and CDR2 SQIVND (reference sequence). Trimming at V came to 10 bases and at J to 11 bases, leaving 19 bases not matched to a gene. The CDR3 spans 15 residues. The CDR3 DNA follows: TGTGCCACCACTAAACAGGGGTTGGTGGAGGAGAAACTGTTTTTT. Translation: CATTKQGLVEEKLFF.

The table lists this clonotype with a few counts. The chain has TRBV6-1 and TRBJ2-3; 8 bases are shared with TRBD1. This CDR3 region has 13 residues. V shed 1 base and J 8 bases; nucleotides not matched to a gene: 2. CDR1 and CDR2 (germline): MNHNS, SASEGT. CDR3 region: CASSEVTGGTQYF. CDR3 coding DNA: TGTGCCAGCAGTGAAGTAACAGGGGGTACGCAGTATTTT.

This clonotype was picked up many times. The J gene is TRBJ2-3, the V gene TRBV7-8, with D possibly being TRBD1 or TRBD2 (6 bases each). Between the trimmed V and J ends, which lost 5 bases and 2 bases, there was a span of 14 bases. The CDR3 has 15 residues. Per germline, CDR1 SGHVS and CDR2 FQNEAQ. The CDR3: CASSQGGLVTDTQYF. CDR3 bases: TGTGCCAGCAGCCAAGGGGGACTCGTCACAGATACGCAGTATTTT.

This clonotype was seen a few times. The gene calls are TRBV19 and TRBJ2-7, with 10 positions matching TRBD1. The CDR3 is 14 residues long. V lost 10 bases, J lost 1 base, and 7 bases stayed unmatched. Germline CDR1 and CDR2: LNHDA and SQIVND (reference sequence). The CDR3 loop reads CATCGTGDSYEQYF. Here the CDR3 DNA reads TGTGCCACGTGCGGGACAGGGGATTCCTACGAGCAGTACTTC.

In its sample, this clonotype was seen many times. This chain uses TRBV7-9 with TRBJ2-3; 13 positions agree with TRBD2. The CDR3 loop spans 18 amino acids. Trimming took 5 bases from V and 6 from J; bases not matched to a gene: 14. CDR1 and CDR2 from the germline V gene are SEHNR and FQNEAQ (reference sequence). The CDR3 DNA is TGTGCCAGCAGCCCCCAACTAGCGGGAGGGCCCCAGACGGATACGCAGTATTTT. This translates into CASSPQLAGGPQTDTQYF.

The chain links TRBV6-2 or TRBV6-3 to TRBJ2-4; TRBD1 or TRBD2 may be the D gene (5 bases each). Trimming pared 6 bases from V and 7 bases from J, leaving 22 bases between. Germline CDR1 is MNHEY and CDR2 is SVGEGT. There are 16 residues in the CDR3. CDR3 protein: CASSPSPGRWGNIQYF. CDR3 nucleotide sequence: TGTGCCAGCAGCCCGTCCCCGGGCAGATGGGGGAACATTCAGTACTTC.

V gene TRBV7-2 combines with J gene TRBJ2-1; 8 bases match TRBD1. The CDR3 length is 15 residues. The trim removed 8 bases at V and 5 bases at J, leaving 11 bases unmatched. Germline CDR1 reads SGHTA; CDR2 reads FQGNSA. Written as DNA, the CDR3 is TGTGCCAGCTGCCAATCCGGGACAGGTCACAATGAGCAGTTCTTC. Amino acid sequence: CASCQSGTGHNEQFF.

Ten or more counts support this clonotype. This chain joins TRBV7-2 and TRBJ1-4; 10 bases agree with TRBD1. The CDR3 spans 14 residues. CDR1 SGHTA and CDR2 FQGNSA come from the germline V gene. The ends lost 6 bases at V and 5 bases at J; junction bases unmatched: 3. The DNA for the CDR3 is TGTGCCAGCAGACGGGGACAGGGGAATGAAAAACTGTTTTTT. It is translated as CASRRGQGNEKLFF.

The genes are TRBV7-2 and TRBJ2-1; no firm D call. Germline CDR1 and CDR2: SGHTA and FQGNSA. The CDR3 length is 12 residues. Trimming stripped 5 bases from V and 10 bases from J, with 12 bases between. CDR3: CASSRERAEQFF. The CDR3 DNA reads as TGTGCCAGCAGCCGCGAACGGGCAGAGCAGTTCTTC.

The chain's CDR3 is CATSMSGTGDHGYTF. The CDR3 DNA reads as TGTGCCACAAGTATGTCCGGGACAGGGGATCATGGCTACACCTTC. The chain couples TRBV12-3 or TRBV12-4 to TRBJ1-2; 10 bases agree with TRBD1. The CDR3 contains 15 residues. V was pared by 10 bases and J by 6 bases, with 14 bases of the junction left unmatched.

This clonotype has ten or more counts. This rearrangement joins TRBV6-2 or TRBV6-3 to TRBJ1-4; a weak D match, TRBD1 (5 bases). Germline assignment: CDR1 MNHEY and CDR2 SVGEGT. This CDR3 is built from 15 residues. The ends were cut back, 8 bases at V and 8 bases at J, with 21 bases in the middle. The CDR3 region has the DNA TGTGCCAGCCGACCCATTGACAGTTCGAAGGAAAAACTGTTTTTT. This codes for CASRPIDSSKEKLFF.

This clonotype was observed many times. This chain links TRBV7-2 with TRBJ1-2; D remains unclear. The CDR3 covers 16 residues. The germline CDR1 and CDR2 sequences are SGHTA and FQGNSA. The V and J ends lost 5 bases and 0 bases respectively, with 16 bases between them. CDR3 nucleotides: TGTGCCAGCAGCGCCCGAGGCACAAAAGCTAACTATGGCTACACCTTC. Its protein is CASSARGTKANYGYTF.

This clonotype has at least ten counts. This sequence joins TRBV6-5 and TRBJ2-7; D possibly corresponds to TRBD2 (6 bases). CDR3 length equals 16 residues. Trimming shortened V by 0 bases and J by 5 bases, and 17 bases separated the two germline ends. The germline gives CDR1 MNHEY, CDR2 SVGAGI. The CDR3 reads CASSYSSPRAGHEQYF. As DNA, the CDR3 is TGTGCCAGCAGTTACTCCTCCCCCCGAGCGGGCCACGAGCAGTACTTC.

This clonotype has a handful of counts. The J gene is TRBJ2-2, the V gene TRBV6-5; TRBD2 matches at 9 bases. V gave up 6 bases and J gave up 7 bases; unmatched junction bases: 3. Germline V gene data show CDR1 as MNHEY and CDR2 as SVGAGI. The CDR3 extends over 13 amino acids. The CDR3 region has the DNA TGTGCCAGCAGGGCTAGCGGGAACGGGGAGCTGTTTTTT. Its translation is CASRASGNGELFF.

This chain uses TRBV3-1 with TRBJ1-1; 9 bases map to TRBD1. The CDR3 covers 14 residues. The trim removed 4 bases at V and 4 bases at J, leaving 4 bases unmatched. Per the germline V gene, CDR1 is LGHDT and CDR2 is YNNKEL (reference sequence). CDR3 residues: CASSPWDRATEAFF. The CDR3 coding sequence is TGTGCCAGCAGCCCGTGGGACAGGGCCACTGAAGCTTTCTTT.